This T cell receptor beta chain was identified during a study of cytomegalovirus exposure and HLA in healthy donors. 13 Jbeta primers and 60 Vbeta primers were used for the PCR. This table comes from immunoSEQ multiplex PCR, and its TCRdb copy is limited to in-frame clones, with some not included. The sample carries about 80,000 clones, roughly three quarters recorded once. Study results and caveats: Association of 16,951 TCR beta sequences with HLA alleles was found at 0.05 false discovery rate in a later analysis.

Germline V gene lookup returns CDR1 MNHEY and CDR2 SVGAGI. This CDR3 has 15 amino acids. V lost 6 bases to trimming and J lost 1 base; unmatched junction nucleotides: 5. Concerning this clone: Its antigen is unknown.

The sequence derives from a woman aged 40 to 55 in good health and CMV-seropositive. This rearrangement joins TRBV6-5 to TRBJ2-2, with TRBD2 matching 7 bases. The sequenced sample consisted of PBMCs. The CDR3 reads CASRTSGGNTGELFF. The CDR3 nucleotides are TGTGCCAGCAGGACATCGGGGGGGAACACCGGGGAGCTGTTTTTT.